This T cell receptor (beta chain) came from a study of T cells in Graves' hyperthyroidism and ophthalmopathy. The study left out patients who had uncontrolled infection, other autoimmune disease, pregnancy or lactation. TCR beta CDR3 regions were amplified from RNA. The HTBI primer set drove a first-round RT-PCR of the TCR CDR3. Using its own MiXCR run on the multiplex PCR reads, TCRdb lists one record per CDR3 protein. Of under 350,000 distinct CDR3 sequences listed, approximately 15% were seen once; the top ten hold over 45%. The sequence derives from a woman between 55 and 75 years old with Graves' ophthalmopathy. Sequencing was done on a sample of blood.

The CDR3 spells CASSYGLASTGELFF. The CDR3 nucleotides read TGTGCCAGCAGTTACGGCCTAGCTTCCACCGGGGAGCTGTTTTTT. The rearrangement uses TRBV6-2 or TRBV6-3 and TRBJ2-2; perhaps TRBD2 as D (5 bases). There are 15 residues in the CDR3. Trimming stripped 2 bases from V and 4 bases from J, with 11 bases between. Germline CDR1 MNHEY, CDR2 SVGEGT.